The 26 T cell receptor beta chains reported below all come from one sample, sequenced in a study of cytomegalovirus exposure and HLA in healthy donors. Sequencing used immunoSEQ multiplex PCR; TCRdb keeps in-frame clones, though not all of them. The sample contains roughly 68,000 clones, 96% of which appear only once. Sequenced input: PBMCs. Receptor source: a young woman in good health and CMV-seropositive.

The chain recombines TRBV19 with TRBJ1-5; a possible D gene is TRBD1 (6 bases). The CDR3 extends over 16 amino acids. Per germline, CDR1 LNHDA and CDR2 SQIVND (reference sequence). V was cut by 1 base and J by 4 bases, with 14 bases left in between. The CDR3 here is CASSIGRRGSNQPQHF. CDR3 DNA sequence: TGTGCCAGTAGTATAGGGCGCAGGGGATCGAATCAGCCCCAGCATTTT.

The CDR3 sequence is CASSTGTVDTQYF. The CDR3 DNA follows: TGTGCCAGCAGCACCGGGACTGTAGATACGCAGTATTTT. The V gene is TRBV5-6, the J gene TRBJ2-3, with D possibly matching TRBD2 (6 bases). In germline, CDR1 is SGHDT, CDR2 YYEEEE. The CDR3 sequence is 13 residues long. Deletions cut 4 bases from V and 5 bases from J, with 11 bases between.

The chain uses TRBV20-1 and TRBJ2-7; unclear D gene. The CDR3 is 11 amino acids. Per the germline V gene, CDR1 is DFQATT and CDR2 is SNEGSKA (reference sequence). Trimming took 4 bases from V and 2 from J, leaving 6 bases between them. CDR3 nucleotides: TGCAGTGCTAAAACACCCTACGAGCAGTACTTC. Protein: CSAKTPYEQYF.

The chain is built from TRBV18 and TRBJ2-7, with D tentatively TRBD1 (5 bases). CDR3 length: 13 residues. V shed 2 bases and J shed 5 bases, with 10 bases lying between them. CDR1 KGHSH and CDR2 LQKENI come from the germline V gene. This CDR3 reads CASSPLDSNEQYF. CDR3 coding DNA: TGTGCCAGCTCACCATTAGACAGCAACGAGCAGTACTTC.

The V and J genes are TRBV7-2 and TRBJ2-5, with TRBD1 matching 7 bases. The CDR3 loop spans 14 amino acids. Unmatched junction bases numbered 3, after V lost 0 bases and J lost 5 bases. In germline, CDR1 is SGHTA, CDR2 FQGNSA. CDR3 sequence (DNA): TGTGCCAGCAGCTTAGCGGGGACAGCCGAGACCCAGTACTTC. It translates to CASSLAGTAETQYF.

V gene TRBV28 combines with J gene TRBJ1-2, with 8 nucleotides matching TRBD1. V was clipped by 6 bases and J by 8 bases; unmatched bases: 14. The length of the CDR3 is 15 residues. Germline V gene lookup returns CDR1 MDHEN and CDR2 SYDVKM. The CDR3 nucleotides read TGTGCCAGCAGCATAGGGACAGGAGCCCCCTACGGCTACACCTTC. It codes for CASSIGTGAPYGYTF.

The V call is TRBV5-6, the J call TRBJ2-5; D uncertain. The ends were cut back, 5 bases at V and 2 bases at J, with 22 bases in the middle. Germline V lookup: CDR1 SGHDT, CDR2 YYEEEE. The CDR3 length is 17 residues. CDR3 nucleotides: TGTGCCAGCAGTACAGTGACGCCCTGGTCCCAACAAGAGACCCAGTACTTC. Translated: CASSTVTPWSQQETQYF. Full variable domain (missing parts from reference TRBV5-6 and TRBJ2-5): DAGVTQSPTHLIKTRGQQVTLRCSPKSGHDTVSWYQQALGQGPQFIFQYYEEEERQRGNFPDRFSGHQFPNYSSELNVNALLLGDSALYLCASSTVTPWSQQETQYFGPGTRLLVL.

This chain links TRBV11-2 with TRBJ2-1; D remains ambiguous. The V end lost 4 bases, the J end lost 2 bases, and 9 bases lay between the germline ends. The CDR3 is made up of 14 amino acids. Germline V CDR1 and CDR2: SGHAT, FQNNGV. DNA of the CDR3: TGTGCCAGCAGCTCCCAGGCCACCTACAATGAGCAGTTCTTC. Its protein is CASSSQATYNEQFF.

J is TRBJ2-7 and V is TRBV6-7, with TRBD2 identical over 7 bases. TRBV6-7 is filed as an ORF, its function uncertain. The CDR3 sequence is 15 residues long. Trimming cost V 6 bases and J 4 bases; bases outside gene matches: 12. The CDR3 DNA reads as TGTGCCAGCAGCACATCCAGGGAGGGTAAGTACGAGCAGTACTTC. As protein: CASSTSREGKYEQYF.

This clone was picked up one time. The chain joins TRBV10-3 to TRBJ2-7; tentative D call: TRBD2 (6 bases). The germline gives CDR1 ENHRY, CDR2 SYGVKD. The CDR3 runs to 14 residues. V lost 4 bases and J 1 base, leaving 11 bases between the germline ends. The DNA of the CDR3 is TGTGCCATCAGTGTACTGGCGGGGTCCTACGAGCAGTACTTC. Translated, it gives CAISVLAGSYEQYF.

This clone came up once. The chain recombines TRBV7-2 with TRBJ2-7, with D perhaps matching TRBD1 (5 bases). Trimming pared 5 bases from V and 3 bases from J, leaving 14 bases between. The CDR3 loop spans 14 amino acids. CDR1 and CDR2 from the germline V gene are SGHTA and FQGNSA. CDR3 sequence: CASSPSAGLYEQYF. The CDR3 DNA sequence: TGTGCCAGCAGCCCGTCGGCAGGGCTCTACGAGCAGTACTTC.

The chain recombines TRBV30 with TRBJ2-1, with 7 nucleotides matching TRBD2. The V gene end was trimmed by 2 bases and the J gene end by 5 bases; junction bases not matched to a gene: 3. The CDR3 spans 13 residues. CDR1 and CDR2 from the germline V gene are GTSNPN and SVGIG (reference sequence). CDR3: CAWSLLAHNEQFF. In DNA, the CDR3 is TGTGCCTGGAGTTTACTAGCGCACAATGAGCAGTTCTTC.

This chain joins TRBV6-5 and TRBJ2-4; 8 bases align to TRBD1. This CDR3 is 15 amino acids long. Germline values: CDR1 MNHEY, CDR2 SVGAGI. V was pared by 6 bases and J by 4 bases, with 8 bases of the junction left unmatched. The CDR3 region is CASSQGGTGKNIQYF. The DNA of the CDR3 is TGTGCCAGCAGCCAAGGGGGGACAGGAAAAAACATTCAGTACTTC.

In its sample, this clone was seen a few times. The chain couples TRBV9 to TRBJ2-2; no definite D call. CDR1 is SGDLS, CDR2 YYNGEE, per germline. V shed 4 bases and J shed 6 bases, with 13 bases lying between them. CDR3 length: 14 amino acids. CDR3 nucleotide sequence: TGTGCCAGCAGCTTTTTAGAAAATGCCGGGGAGCTGTTTTTT. Its protein is CASSFLENAGELFF.

The gene calls are TRBV27 and TRBJ2-2; no clear D. The germline V gene has CDR1 MNHEY and CDR2 SMNVEV (reference sequence). This CDR3 is 12 amino acids long. Trimming pared 3 bases from V and 4 bases from J, leaving 3 bases between. Here the CDR3 DNA reads TGTGCCAGCAGTTTTAGCACCGGGGAGCTGTTTTTT. Amino acid sequence: CASSFSTGELFF.

V usage is TRBV5-1 and J usage is TRBJ2-4, with TRBD1 identical over 8 bases. This CDR3 has 15 amino acids. Germline CDR1 is SGHRS and CDR2 is YFSETQ. The J segment lost 6 bases and the V segment lost 1 base, leaving 6 bases of the junction unmatched. CDR3 residues: CASSLIGTGANIQYF. Written as DNA, the CDR3 is TGCGCCAGCAGCTTGATTGGGACAGGAGCAAACATTCAGTACTTC.

This chain links TRBV4-3 with TRBJ2-5, with 7 bases that match TRBD2. The germline gives CDR1 LGHNA, CDR2 YSLEER. The CDR3 runs 18 residues. Germline trimming cut 1 base from V and 2 bases from J; bases unmatched to any gene: 13. The CDR3 nucleotides are TGCGCCAGCAGCCAAGGGTCTAGCGGACCCGAAAGACAAGAGACCCAGTACTTC. It yields the protein CASSQGSSGPERQETQYF.

In DNA form, the CDR3 reads TGCGCCAGCAGCCTTGCGGGCCCCCGGGGGGATACGCAGTATTTT. It codes for CASSLAGPRGDTQYF. This chain uses TRBV5-1 with TRBJ2-3; D possibly corresponds to TRBD2 (6 bases). Trimming removed 4 bases at V and 6 bases at J, with 18 bases between. Germline CDR1 SGHRS, CDR2 YFSETQ. The length of the CDR3 is 15 residues. Full variable domain (rest looked up from reference TRBV5-1 and TRBJ2-3): KAGVTQTPRYLIKTRGQQVTLSCSPISGHRSVSWYQQTPGQGLQFLFEYFSETQRNKGNFPGRFSGRQFSNSRSEMNVSTLELGDSALYLCASSLAGPRGDTQYFGPGTRLTVL.

This sequence joins TRBV7-9 and TRBJ2-7; 9 bases agree with TRBD2. Germline V gives CDR1 SEHNR, CDR2 FQNEAQ (reference sequence). The CDR3 covers 13 residues. J gave up 0 bases and V 11 bases, and 5 bases lay outside the gene matches. The DNA of the CDR3 is TGTGCCGGAGCGGGAGGCCTCTCCTACGAGCAGTACTTC. Translation gives CAGAGGLSYEQYF.

V usage is TRBV30 and J usage is TRBJ2-2; the match to TRBD1 covers 10 bases. Trimming took 0 bases from V and 1 from J; bases not matched to a gene: 2. Germline CDR1 is GTSNPN and CDR2 is SVGIG (reference sequence). CDR3 length: 16 residues. CDR3 in DNA: TGTGCCTGGAGTGTAAGGACAGGGGGGAACACCGGGGAGCTGTTTTTT. Its translation: CAWSVRTGGNTGELFF.

The rearrangement links TRBV19 to TRBJ2-3; no clear D. The V end lost 5 bases, the J end lost 3 bases, and 12 bases lay between the germline ends. In germline, CDR1 is LNHDA, CDR2 SQIVND (reference sequence). CDR3 size: 14 residues. The CDR3 coding sequence is TGTGCCAGTAGTGACGACACCCGTACAGATACGCAGTATTTT. This encodes CASSDDTRTDTQYF.

The gene calls are TRBV6-1 and TRBJ2-3; TRBD2 matches 10 bases. Germline assignment: CDR1 MNHNS and CDR2 SASEGT. V was clipped by 8 bases and J by 6 bases; unmatched bases: 8. This CDR3 spans 14 amino acids. The CDR3: CASRGVGLADTQYF. For the CDR3, the DNA is TGTGCCAGCCGGGGGGTGGGACTAGCGGATACGCAGTATTTT.

The chain uses TRBV27 and TRBJ2-7, with TRBD1 matching 11 bases. With V trimmed by 5 bases and J by 5 bases, 8 bases remained unmatched. The CDR3 runs 15 residues. Looked up from germline, CDR1 is MNHEY and CDR2 is SMNVEV (reference sequence). Written as DNA, the CDR3 is TGTGCCAGCAGTCCCGGACAGGGGGCGGGAAACGAGCAGTACTTC. It codes for CASSPGQGAGNEQYF.

The J gene is TRBJ1-4, the V gene TRBV18; TRBD1 agrees at 7 bases. Looked up from germline, CDR1 is KGHSH and CDR2 is LQKENI. The CDR3 is made up of 14 amino acids. Trimming removed 4 bases from V and 4 bases from J; junction bases left unmatched: 3. For the CDR3, the DNA is TGTGCCAGCTCACGGGGACAGTTTAATGAAAAACTGTTTTTT. Encoded protein: CASSRGQFNEKLFF.

The rearrangement links TRBV10-3 to TRBJ1-1, with 10 bases identical to TRBD1. Losses at the gene ends were 6 bases for V and 12 bases for J; bases not matched to a gene: 10. Germline V gene data show CDR1 as ENHRY and CDR2 as SYGVKD. The CDR3 contains 13 residues. As DNA, the CDR3 is TGTGCCATCAGGGACAGGGGGGAAGGTGGAACTTTCTTT. It encodes CAIRDRGEGGTFF.

The chain joins TRBV11-1 to TRBJ2-1, with 9 bases identical to TRBD2. The CDR3 runs to 15 residues. Germline-derived CDR1 and CDR2 are SGHAT and FQDESV (reference sequence). V was clipped by 1 base and J by 7 bases; unmatched bases: 5. In DNA form, the CDR3 reads TGTGCCAGCAGCTTAGTGATAGCGGGAGTGAATGAGCAGTTCTTC. It is translated as CASSLVIAGVNEQFF.